Judged by abundance, the clone carrying this T cell receptor beta chain is medium-sized (0.01 to 0.1%). These data are taken from a study of blood T cell repertoires in COVID-19. For the study at large: Sites across the United States, Italy and Spain contributed samples from acute and convalescent COVID-19. PBMCs, B-cell-depleted T cells, or T cells provided the cDNA or gDNA that made up the material.

The length of the CDR3 is 14 residues. V was clipped by 2 bases and J by 5 bases, with 9 bases between them. Germline V gives CDR1 SNHLY, CDR2 FYNNEI. Per the study methods: Estimated nucleated cell counts came from reference gene primer amplification. Libraries were prepared by immunoSEQ multiplex PCR; TCRdb keeps only in-frame clonotypes and omits some of them. Clonal size and the V and J genes are those of that table, whereas D and trimming came from the DNA. The data show about 130,000 clones, roughly 90% seen once. V usage is TRBV2 and J usage is TRBJ1-4; possible D gene TRBD1, 5 bases. The sequence was obtained from a man aged 50 to 60 with active COVID-19. The specimen sequenced was peripheral blood. The CDR3, as DNA: TGTGCCAGCAGTGAACAGGGTATGAATGAAAAACTGTTTTTT. This gives the protein CASSEQGMNEKLFF.